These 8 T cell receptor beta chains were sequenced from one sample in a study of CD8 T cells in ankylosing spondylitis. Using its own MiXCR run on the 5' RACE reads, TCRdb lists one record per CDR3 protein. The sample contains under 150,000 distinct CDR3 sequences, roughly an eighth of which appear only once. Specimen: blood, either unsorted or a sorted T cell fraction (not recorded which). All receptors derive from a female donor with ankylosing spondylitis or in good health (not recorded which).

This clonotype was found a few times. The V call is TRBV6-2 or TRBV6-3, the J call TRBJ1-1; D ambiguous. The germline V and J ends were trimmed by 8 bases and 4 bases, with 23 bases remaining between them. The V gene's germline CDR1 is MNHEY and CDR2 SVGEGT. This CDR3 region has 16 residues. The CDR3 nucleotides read TGTGCCAGCCGCTCGGGGAGAAGTGGAGCGGGCACTGAAGCTTTCTTT. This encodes CASRSGRSGAGTEAFF.

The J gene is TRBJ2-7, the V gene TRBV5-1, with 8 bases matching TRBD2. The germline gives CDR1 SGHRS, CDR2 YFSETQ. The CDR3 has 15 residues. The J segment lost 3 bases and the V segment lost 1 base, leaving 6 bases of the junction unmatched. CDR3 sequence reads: CASSLLSGSSYEQYF. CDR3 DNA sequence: TGCGCCAGCAGCTTGCTAAGCGGGAGTAGCTACGAGCAGTACTTC.

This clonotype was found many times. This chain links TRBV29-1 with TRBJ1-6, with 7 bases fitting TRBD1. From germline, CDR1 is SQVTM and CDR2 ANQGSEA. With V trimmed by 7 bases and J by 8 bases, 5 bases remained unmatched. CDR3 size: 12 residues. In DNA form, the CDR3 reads TGCAGCGCCGGACAGGAATATTCACCCCTCCACTTT. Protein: CSAGQEYSPLHF. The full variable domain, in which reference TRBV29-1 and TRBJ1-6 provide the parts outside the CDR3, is SAVISQKPSRDICQRGTSLTIQCQVDSQVTMMFWYRQQPGQSLTLIATANQGSEATYESGFVIDKFPISRPNLTFSTLTVSNMSPEDSSIYLCSAGQEYSPLHFGNGTRLTVT.

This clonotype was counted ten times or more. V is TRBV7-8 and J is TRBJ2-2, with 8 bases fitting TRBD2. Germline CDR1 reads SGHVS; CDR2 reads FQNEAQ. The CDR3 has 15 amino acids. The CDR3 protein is CALQRGPSRTGELFF. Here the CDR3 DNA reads TGTGCTCTCCAGCGGGGGCCCTCCCGCACCGGGGAGCTGTTTTTT.

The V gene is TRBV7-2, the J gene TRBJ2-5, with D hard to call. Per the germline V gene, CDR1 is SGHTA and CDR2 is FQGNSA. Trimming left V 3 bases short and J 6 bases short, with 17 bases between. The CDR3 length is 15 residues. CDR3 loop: CASSLTSGGEKTQYF. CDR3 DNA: TGTGCCAGCAGCTTGACATCGGGTGGAGAGAAGACCCAGTACTTC. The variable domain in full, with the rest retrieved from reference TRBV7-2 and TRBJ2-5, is GAGVSQSPSNKVTEKGKDVELRCDPISGHTALYWYRQSLGQGLEFLIYFQGNSAPDKSGLPSDRFSAERTGGSVSTLTIQRTQQEDSAVYLCASSLTSGGEKTQYFGPGTRLLVL.

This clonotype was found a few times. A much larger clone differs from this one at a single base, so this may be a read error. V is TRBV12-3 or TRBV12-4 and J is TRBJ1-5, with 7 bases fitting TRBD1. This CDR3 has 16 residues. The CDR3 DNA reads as TGTGCCGGCAGTTCGGGAGGGGGCAGGGCAAATCAGCCCCAGCATTTT. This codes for CAGSSGGGRANQPQHF.

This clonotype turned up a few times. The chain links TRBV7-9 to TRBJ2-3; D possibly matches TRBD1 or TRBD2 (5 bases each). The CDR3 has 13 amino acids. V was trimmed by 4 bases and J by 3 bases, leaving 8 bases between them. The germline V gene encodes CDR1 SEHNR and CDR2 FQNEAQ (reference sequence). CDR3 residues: CASSWDRTDTQYF. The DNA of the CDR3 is TGTGCCAGCAGCTGGGACCGGACAGATACGCAGTATTTT. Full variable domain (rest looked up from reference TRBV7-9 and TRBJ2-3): DTGVSQNPRHKITKRGQNVTFRCDPISEHNRLYWYRQTLGQGPEFLTYFQNEAQLEKSRLLSDRFSAERPKGSFSTLEIQRTEQGDSAMYLCASSWDRTDTQYFGPGTRLTVL.

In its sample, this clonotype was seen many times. CDR3 sequence (DNA): TGTGCCAGCAGTCCTGGGACTGCTAGCTCCTACGAGCAGTACTTC. Amino acid sequence: CASSPGTASSYEQYF. The V call is TRBV27, the J call TRBJ2-7, with D possibly matching TRBD2 (6 bases). Deletions cut 5 bases from V and 0 bases from J, with 14 bases between. Germline V gene lookup returns CDR1 MNHEY and CDR2 SMNVEV (reference sequence). The CDR3 runs 15 residues.